The T cell receptor (beta chain) described here comes from a study of cytomegalovirus exposure and HLA in healthy donors. Study details: The use of the same platform for the 100 to 150 validation repertoires and the 550 to 700 first-cohort repertoires was reported by a later analysis.

Clones were sequenced by immunoSEQ multiplex PCR, and TCRdb holds only the in-frame ones, with some missing. The sample holds about 150,000 clones, more than 85% seen once. On this clone: Its antigen remains unidentified.

Study findings and constraints: Specific recognition of CMV antigens was confirmed in vitro for a few chains (all CMV-associated). Reportedly, cytomegalovirus status was diagnosed with high sensitivity and specificity. Researchers catalogued some 160 TCR beta chains as cytomegalovirus-associated.

V was clipped by 3 bases and J by 4 bases, with 10 bases between them. The V gene's germline CDR1 is SQVTM and CDR2 ANQGSEA. The CDR3 totals 13 residues. The specimen was PBMCs. The J gene is TRBJ1-3, the V gene TRBV29-1; TRBD1 might be the D (6 bases). The TCR comes from a young man in good health and CMV-seronegative. The CDR3 region is CSVDQGPGNTIYF. As DNA, the CDR3 is TGCAGCGTTGACCAGGGGCCGGGAAACACCATATATTTT.